A single sample gave rise to the 2 T cell receptor beta chains below, sequenced in a study of T cells in localized non-small cell lung cancer. TCRdb keeps only in-frame clones here, not all; method: immunoSEQ multiplex PCR. Of about 40,000 clones in the sample, around 90% were seen once. The sequencing used peripheral blood, collected before any cancer treatment. Every receptor here comes from a man between 18 and 50 years old with stage I lung adenocarcinoma.

CDR3 protein: CATADREEIEAFF. The CDR3 DNA reads TGTGCCACCGCGGACAGGGAGGAAATTGAAGCTTTCTTT. V usage is TRBV10-3 and J usage is TRBJ1-1, with 8 bases fitting TRBD1. The CDR3 extends over 13 amino acids. CDR1 ENHRY and CDR2 SYGVKD come from the germline V gene. V was pared by 10 bases and J by 7 bases, with 11 bases of the junction left unmatched.

The gene calls are TRBV5-1 and TRBJ2-5; possibly TRBD2 for D (6 bases). The CDR3 consists of 16 residues. V lost 1 base, J lost 4 bases, and 17 bases lay in between. Per the germline V gene, CDR1 is SGHRS and CDR2 is YFSETQ. The CDR3 DNA reads as TGCGCCAGCAGCTTGTTTCCGGGGAGGTCTGGAGAGACCCAGTACTTC. As protein: CASSLFPGRSGETQYF.